This TCR beta chain was sequenced during a study of Ad26.COV2.S vaccination and SARS-CoV-2 variants. The CDR3 has 11 amino acids. Trimming took 12 bases from V and 5 from J, leaving 12 bases between them. Germline V gives CDR1 KGHDR, CDR2 SFDVKD. Treatment given: 15 to 20 received Ad26.COV2.S at low or high dose, single or two shots; several received placebo; per-sample allocation not given. Samples came from day 63 after the first vaccine or placebo injection. Only in-frame clones appear in the TCRdb table, and some are missing; sequencing was by immunoSEQ multiplex PCR. Seen here are roughly 450,000 clones, around 90% observed once, and the top ten hold 12%.

This chain links TRBV24-1 with TRBJ1-2; D is perhaps TRBD1 (5 bases). This specimen consisted of peripheral blood, obtained in a trial of Ad26.COV2.S vaccine versus placebo. This clonotype was obtained from a person aged 18-65 years who received the Ad26.COV2.S COVID-19 vaccine or a placebo. CDR3: CADIGGYGYTF. The CDR3 coding sequence is TGTGCCGACATTGGGGGATATGGCTACACCTTC.